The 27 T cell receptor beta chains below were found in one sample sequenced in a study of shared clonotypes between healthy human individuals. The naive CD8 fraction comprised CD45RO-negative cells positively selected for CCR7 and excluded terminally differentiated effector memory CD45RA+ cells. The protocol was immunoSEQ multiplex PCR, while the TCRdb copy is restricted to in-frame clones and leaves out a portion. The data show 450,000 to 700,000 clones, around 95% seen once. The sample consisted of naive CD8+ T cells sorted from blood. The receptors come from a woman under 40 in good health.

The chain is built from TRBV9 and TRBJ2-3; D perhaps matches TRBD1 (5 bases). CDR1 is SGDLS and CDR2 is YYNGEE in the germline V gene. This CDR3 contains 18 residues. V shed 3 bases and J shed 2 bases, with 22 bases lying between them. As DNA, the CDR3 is TGTGCCAGCAGCGGAATCCCCCCGGGTAAAGGGGTCACAGATACGCAGTATTTT. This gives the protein CASSGIPPGKGVTDTQYF.

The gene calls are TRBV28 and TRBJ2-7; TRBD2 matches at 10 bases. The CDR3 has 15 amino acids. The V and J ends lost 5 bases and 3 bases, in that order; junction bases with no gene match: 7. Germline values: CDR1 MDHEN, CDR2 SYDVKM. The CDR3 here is CASSALAGDIYEQYF. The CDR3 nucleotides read TGTGCCAGCAGTGCGCTAGCGGGAGATATCTACGAGCAGTACTTC.

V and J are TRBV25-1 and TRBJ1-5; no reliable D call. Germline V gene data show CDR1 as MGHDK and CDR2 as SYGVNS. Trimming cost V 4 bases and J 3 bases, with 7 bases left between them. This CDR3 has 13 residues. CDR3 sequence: CASSAEINQPQHF. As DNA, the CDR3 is TGTGCCAGCAGTGCAGAGATCAATCAGCCCCAGCATTTT.

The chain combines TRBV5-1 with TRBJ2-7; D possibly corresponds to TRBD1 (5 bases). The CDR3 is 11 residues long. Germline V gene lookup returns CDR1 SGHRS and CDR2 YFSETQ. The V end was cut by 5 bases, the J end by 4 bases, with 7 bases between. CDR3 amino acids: CASRGEYEQYF. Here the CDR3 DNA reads TGCGCCAGCAGAGGGGAATACGAGCAGTACTTC. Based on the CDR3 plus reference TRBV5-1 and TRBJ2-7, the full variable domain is KAGVTQTPRYLIKTRGQQVTLSCSPISGHRSVSWYQQTPGQGLQFLFEYFSETQRNKGNFPGRFSGRQFSNSRSEMNVSTLELGDSALYLCASRGEYEQYFGPGTRLTVT.

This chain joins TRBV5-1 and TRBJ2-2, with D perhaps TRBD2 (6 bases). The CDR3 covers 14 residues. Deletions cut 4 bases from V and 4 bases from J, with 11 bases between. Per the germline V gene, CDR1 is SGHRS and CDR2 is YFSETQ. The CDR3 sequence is CASSIGSGTGELFF. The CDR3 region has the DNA TGCGCCAGCAGCATTGGTAGCGGCACCGGGGAGCTGTTTTTT.

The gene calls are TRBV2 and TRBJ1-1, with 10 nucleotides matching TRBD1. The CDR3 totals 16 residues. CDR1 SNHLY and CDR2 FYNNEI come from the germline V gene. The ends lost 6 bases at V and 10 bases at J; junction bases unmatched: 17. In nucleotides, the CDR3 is TGTGCCAGCAGACTACAGGGACAGGGGAAGGTTGGGGGAGCTTTCTTT. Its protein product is CASRLQGQGKVGGAFF.

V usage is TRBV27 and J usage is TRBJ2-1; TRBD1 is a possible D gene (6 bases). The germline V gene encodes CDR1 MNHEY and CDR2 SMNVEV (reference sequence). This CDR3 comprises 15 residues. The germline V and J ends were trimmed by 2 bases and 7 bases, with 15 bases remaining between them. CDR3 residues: CASSLAGVIVNEQFF. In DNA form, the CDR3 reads TGTGCCAGCAGTTTAGCAGGGGTTATTGTAAATGAGCAGTTCTTC.

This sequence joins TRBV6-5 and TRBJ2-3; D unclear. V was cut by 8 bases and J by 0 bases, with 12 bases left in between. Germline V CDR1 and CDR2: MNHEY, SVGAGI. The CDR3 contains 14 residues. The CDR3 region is CASSPDSSTDTQYF. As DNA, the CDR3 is TGTGCCAGCTCCCCTGACTCTAGCACAGATACGCAGTATTTT.

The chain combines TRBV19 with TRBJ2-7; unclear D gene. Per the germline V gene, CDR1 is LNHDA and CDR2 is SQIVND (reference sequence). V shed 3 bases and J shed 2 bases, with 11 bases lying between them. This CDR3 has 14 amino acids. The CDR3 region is CASSIVGSAYEQYF. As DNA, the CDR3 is TGTGCCAGTAGTATCGTGGGTTCGGCCTACGAGCAGTACTTC.

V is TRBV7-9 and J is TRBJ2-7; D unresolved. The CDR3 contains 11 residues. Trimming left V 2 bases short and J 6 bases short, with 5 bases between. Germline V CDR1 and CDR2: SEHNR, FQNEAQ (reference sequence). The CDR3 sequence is CASSLSPEQYF. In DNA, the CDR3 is TGTGCCAGCAGCTTAAGTCCCGAGCAGTACTTC.

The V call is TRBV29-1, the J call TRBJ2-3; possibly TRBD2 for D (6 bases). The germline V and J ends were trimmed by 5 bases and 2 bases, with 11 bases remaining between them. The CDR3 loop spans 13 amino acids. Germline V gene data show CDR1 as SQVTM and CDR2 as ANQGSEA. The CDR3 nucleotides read TGCAGCGTTAGACTAGGCTTCACAGATACGCAGTATTTT. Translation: CSVRLGFTDTQYF.

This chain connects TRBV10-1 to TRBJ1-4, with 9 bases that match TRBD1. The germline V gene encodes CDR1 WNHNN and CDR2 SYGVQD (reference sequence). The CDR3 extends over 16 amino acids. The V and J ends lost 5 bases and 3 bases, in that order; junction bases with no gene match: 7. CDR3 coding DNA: TGCGCCAGCAGTCCCAAAACAGGGGGCCCTAATGAAAAACTGTTTTTT. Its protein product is CASSPKTGGPNEKLFF.

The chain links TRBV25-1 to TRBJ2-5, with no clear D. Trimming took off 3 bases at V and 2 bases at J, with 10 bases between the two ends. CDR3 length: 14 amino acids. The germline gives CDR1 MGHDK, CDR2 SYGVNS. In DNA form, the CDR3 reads TGTGCCAGCAGTGACGAGTGGCCGCAAGAGACCCAGTACTTC. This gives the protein CASSDEWPQETQYF.

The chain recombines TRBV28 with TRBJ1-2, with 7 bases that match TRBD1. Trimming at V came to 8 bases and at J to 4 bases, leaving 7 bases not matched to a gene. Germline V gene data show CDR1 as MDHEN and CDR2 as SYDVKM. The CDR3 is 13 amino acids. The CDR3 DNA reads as TGTGCCAGCTTGTCAGGGGGTCTCTATGGCTACACCTTC. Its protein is CASLSGGLYGYTF.

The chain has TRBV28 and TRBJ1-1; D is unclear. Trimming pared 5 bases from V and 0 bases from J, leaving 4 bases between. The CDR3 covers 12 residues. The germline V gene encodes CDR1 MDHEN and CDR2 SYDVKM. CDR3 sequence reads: CASSPLNTEAFF. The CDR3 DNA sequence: TGTGCCAGCAGTCCCTTGAACACTGAAGCTTTCTTT. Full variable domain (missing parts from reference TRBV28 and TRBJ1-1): DVKVTQSSRYLVKRTGEKVFLECVQDMDHENMFWYRQDPGLGLRLIYFSYDVKMKEKGDIPEGYSVSREKKERFSLILESASTNQTSMYLCASSPLNTEAFFGQGTRLTVV.

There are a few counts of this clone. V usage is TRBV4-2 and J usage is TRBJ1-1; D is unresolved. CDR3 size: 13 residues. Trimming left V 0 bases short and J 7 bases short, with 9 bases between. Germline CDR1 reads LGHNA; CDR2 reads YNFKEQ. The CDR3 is CASSQEEGVEAFF. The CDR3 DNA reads TGTGCCAGCAGCCAAGAGGAAGGAGTTGAAGCTTTCTTT.

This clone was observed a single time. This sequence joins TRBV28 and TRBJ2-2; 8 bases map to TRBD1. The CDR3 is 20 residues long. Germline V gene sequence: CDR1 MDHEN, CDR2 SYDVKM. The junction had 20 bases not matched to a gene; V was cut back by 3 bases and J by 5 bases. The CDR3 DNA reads TGTGCCAGCAGTTTTTACCGCTCGGACAGGGTGTTTGTATGGACCGGGGAGCTGTTTTTT. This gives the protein CASSFYRSDRVFVWTGELFF.

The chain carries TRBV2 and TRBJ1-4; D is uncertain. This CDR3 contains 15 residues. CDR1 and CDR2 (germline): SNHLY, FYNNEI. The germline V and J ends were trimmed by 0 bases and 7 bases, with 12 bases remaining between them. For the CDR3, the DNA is TGTGCCAGCAGTGAAGCGTGGGCCCTTAGTGAAAAACTGTTTTTT. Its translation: CASSEAWALSEKLFF.

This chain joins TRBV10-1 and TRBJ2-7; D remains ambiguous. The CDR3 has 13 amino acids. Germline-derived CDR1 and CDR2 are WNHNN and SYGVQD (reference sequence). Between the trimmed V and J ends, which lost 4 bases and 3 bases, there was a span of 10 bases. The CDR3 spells CASSGGRIYEQYF. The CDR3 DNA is TGCGCCAGCAGTGGAGGACGTATCTACGAGCAGTACTTC.

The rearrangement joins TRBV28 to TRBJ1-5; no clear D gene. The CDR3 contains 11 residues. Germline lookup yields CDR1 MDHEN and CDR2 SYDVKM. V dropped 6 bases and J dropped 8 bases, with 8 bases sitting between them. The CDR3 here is CASREVEPQHF. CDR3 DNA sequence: TGTGCCAGCAGGGAAGTTGAGCCCCAGCATTTT. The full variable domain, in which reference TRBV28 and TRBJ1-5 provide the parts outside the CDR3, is DVKVTQSSRYLVKRTGEKVFLECVQDMDHENMFWYRQDPGLGLRLIYFSYDVKMKEKGDIPEGYSVSREKKERFSLILESASTNQTSMYLCASREVEPQHFGDGTRLSIL.

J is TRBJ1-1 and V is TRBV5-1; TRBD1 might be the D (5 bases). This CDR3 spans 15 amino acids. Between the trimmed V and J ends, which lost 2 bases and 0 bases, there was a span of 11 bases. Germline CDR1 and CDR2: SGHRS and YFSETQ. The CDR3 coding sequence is TGCGCCAGCAGCTTACGAGGGACCGTGAACACTGAAGCTTTCTTT. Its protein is CASSLRGTVNTEAFF.

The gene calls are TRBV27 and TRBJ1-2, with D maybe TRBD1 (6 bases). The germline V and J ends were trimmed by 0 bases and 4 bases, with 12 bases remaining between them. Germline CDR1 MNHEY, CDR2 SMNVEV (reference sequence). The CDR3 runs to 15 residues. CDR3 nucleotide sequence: TGTGCCAGCAGTTTATCGGCAGGGGATGGCTATGGCTACACCTTC. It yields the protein CASSLSAGDGYGYTF.

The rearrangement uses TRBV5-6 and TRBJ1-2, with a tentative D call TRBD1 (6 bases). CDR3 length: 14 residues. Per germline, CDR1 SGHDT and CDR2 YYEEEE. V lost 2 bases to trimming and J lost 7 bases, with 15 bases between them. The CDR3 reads CASSFSTGLRGYTF. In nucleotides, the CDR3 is TGTGCCAGCAGCTTTTCTACAGGGTTGCGTGGCTACACCTTC.

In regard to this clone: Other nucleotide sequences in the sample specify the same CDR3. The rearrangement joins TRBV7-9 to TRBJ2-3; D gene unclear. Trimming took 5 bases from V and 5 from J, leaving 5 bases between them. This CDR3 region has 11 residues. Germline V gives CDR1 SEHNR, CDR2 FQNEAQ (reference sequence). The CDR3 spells CASSPLDTQYF. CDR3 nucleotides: TGTGCCAGCAGCCCGCTAGATACGCAGTATTTT.

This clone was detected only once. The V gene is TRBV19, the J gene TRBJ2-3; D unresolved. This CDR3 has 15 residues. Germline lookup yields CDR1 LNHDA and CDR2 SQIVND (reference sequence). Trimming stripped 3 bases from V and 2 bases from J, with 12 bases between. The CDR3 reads CASSILGLNTDTQYF. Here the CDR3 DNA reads TGTGCCAGTAGTATCTTAGGGCTAAACACAGATACGCAGTATTTT.

The CDR3 loop is CASSLGLAGAYEQYF. CDR3 DNA sequence: TGTGCCAGCAGCTTGGGCCTAGCGGGAGCTTACGAGCAGTACTTC. The chain combines TRBV5-5 with TRBJ2-7; 10 bases are a match to TRBD2. Unmatched junction bases numbered 4, after V lost 0 bases and J lost 4 bases. The CDR3 sequence is 15 residues long. CDR1 and CDR2 (germline): SGHKS, YYEKEE (reference sequence).

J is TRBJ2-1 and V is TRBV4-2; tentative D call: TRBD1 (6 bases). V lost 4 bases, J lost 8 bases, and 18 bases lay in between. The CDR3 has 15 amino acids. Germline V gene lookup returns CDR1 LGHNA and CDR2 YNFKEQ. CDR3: CASSPSLAGEYEQFF. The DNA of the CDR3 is TGTGCCAGCAGCCCTAGTCTAGCAGGGGAGTATGAGCAGTTCTTC.